Here is one T cell receptor beta chain with its context. These data originate in a study of CD8 T cells in Susac syndrome. Random hexamers primed reverse transcription of about 0.45 to 1 ug RNA. From the immunoSEQ multiplex PCR reads, TCRdb called clonotypes with MiXCR, one entry per CDR3 protein. Counted here are about 190,000 distinct CDR3 sequences, approximately 95% occurring once; the ten biggest clones make up about 0.15%. V lost 3 bases and J lost 3; bases outside the gene matches: 2. The CDR3 spans 14 residues. Germline V gives CDR1 SGHTA, CDR2 FQGTGA. The rearrangement links TRBV7-3 to TRBJ1-1, with 9 bases that match TRBD1. This clonotype was sampled from a human donor with Susac syndrome. The sample comprised CD8+ T cells from PBMCs. The CDR3 DNA reads TGTGCCAGCAGCTTGACAGGGGGAGACACTGAAGCTTTCTTT. Its protein is CASSLTGGDTEAFF.